The clone carrying this TCR beta chain was picked up a small number of times. These data come from a study of T cell changes during pregnancy in multiple sclerosis. Germline lookup yields CDR1 MNHEY and CDR2 SMNVEV (reference sequence). Trimming removed 5 bases from V and 3 bases from J; junction bases left unmatched: 8. The CDR3 loop spans 15 amino acids. TCRdb's copy holds only in-frame clones and misses some; the assay was immunoSEQ multiplex PCR. Altogether fewer than 30,000 clones are present, around nine tenths being singletons, with the ten largest covering about 5.7%. J is TRBJ2-7 and V is TRBV27; 9 bases are a match to TRBD1. The material was CD8+ T cells from peripheral blood mononuclear cells, obtained before pregnancy. The source of this sequence is a female donor with multiple sclerosis, enrolled in a pregnancy study. The CDR3 region is CASSTPGQGLYEQYF. The CDR3 nucleotides are TGTGCCAGCAGTACTCCGGGACAGGGACTCTACGAGCAGTACTTC.